The rows below give T cell receptor beta chains drawn from one sample of a study of beta chain features in type 1 diabetes. Clones were read by immunoSEQ multiplex PCR, and TCRdb kept only the in-frame ones, dropping some. The sample gives 250,000 to 300,000 clones, around 24% of which show up once; roughly 0.013% is in the top ten. Sequencing was carried out using naive CD4+ T cells from blood. The source of these receptors is a woman in her twenties or thirties with type 1 diabetes. Both conserved end residues are part of each CDR3. The order of the fields is clone size, J gene, D gene, V gene, CDR3 protein, CDR3 DNA. The D gene is left open where the match is weak. Clone size is given for some rows only: seen once, a few or many times, or a class if the clone is expanded.

>-|TRBJ1-1|TRBD1|TRBV4-1
CASSRTGDTEAFF
TGCGCCAGCAGCAGGACAGGGGACACTGAAGCTTTCTTT
>few|TRBJ2-1|-|TRBV5-1
CASSLSDNEQFF
TGCGCCAGCAGCTTGAGCGACAATGAGCAGTTCTTC
>few|TRBJ2-1|TRBD2|TRBV28
CASSPWTSGRNEQFF
TGTGCCAGCAGTCCATGGACTAGCGGGCGAAATGAGCAGTTCTTC
>few|TRBJ1-4|-|TRBV4-1
CASSQVGGGKEKLFF
TGCGCCAGCAGCCAAGTTGGGGGGGGTAAGGAAAAACTGTTTTTT
>few|TRBJ2-5|TRBD2|TRBV4-1
CASSPGTSGSETQYF
TGCGCCAGCAGCCCCGGGACTAGCGGGAGTGAGACCCAGTACTTC
>few|TRBJ1-2|TRBD1|TRBV29-1
CSVGTVSANYGYTF
TGCAGCGTGGGGACAGTATCAGCTAACTATGGCTACACCTTC
>few|TRBJ1-1|TRBD1|TRBV6-5
CASSYDRAEAFF
TGTGCCAGCAGTTACGACAGGGCAGAAGCTTTCTTT
>-|TRBJ2-5|TRBD2|TRBV29-1
CSVEEVGGRRSETQYF
TGCAGCGTTGAAGAAGTAGGCGGGAGGCGTTCAGAGACCCAGTACTTC
>-|TRBJ2-7|-|TRBV30
CAWERASPSYEQYF
TGTGCCTGGGAGCGGGCTTCCCCCTCCTACGAGCAGTACTTC
>-|TRBJ1-1|-|TRBV28
CASSLRAEAFF
TGTGCCAGCAGTCTCCGGGCTGAAGCTTTCTTT
>-|TRBJ2-3|TRBD2|TRBV28
CASSTGTSGSTDTQYF
TGTGCCAGCAGCACTGGGACTAGCGGGAGCACAGATACGCAGTATTTT
>-|TRBJ2-3|TRBD2|TRBV30
CAWSGREGDTQYF
TGTGCCTGGAGCGGGCGGGAGGGTGATACGCAGTATTTT
>few|TRBJ1-1|TRBD1|TRBV29-1
CSVPRQGASTEAFF
TGCAGCGTTCCCCGACAGGGAGCAAGCACTGAAGCTTTCTTT
>-|TRBJ2-7|-|TRBV28
CASSVDSPYEQYF
TGTGCCAGCAGTGTGGACAGCCCCTACGAGCAGTACTTC
>-|TRBJ1-1|-|TRBV29-1
CSVAFHSARGTEAFF
TGCAGCGTTGCCTTCCACAGCGCCCGAGGGACTGAAGCTTTCTTT
>few|TRBJ2-2|TRBD2|TRBV9
CASSVASGSQNTGELFF
TGTGCCAGCAGCGTAGCCAGCGGGAGCCAGAACACCGGGGAGCTGTTTTTT
>-|TRBJ2-2|TRBD2|TRBV2
CASSVTSGKPGELFF
TGTGCCAGCAGTGTTACTAGCGGGAAGCCCGGGGAGCTGTTTTTT
>few|TRBJ2-7|-|TRBV10-3
CAISESTPSYEQYF
TGTGCCATCAGTGAGTCGACACCCAGCTACGAGCAGTACTTC
>few|TRBJ2-5|TRBD2|TRBV4-2
CASSQPLGGSRRETQYF
TGTGCCAGCAGCCAACCTCTGGGCGGGAGCCGACGAGAGACCCAGTACTTC